This TCR beta chain appears in the sequencing data of a study of Graves' ophthalmopathy and Graves' hyperthyroidism. Study-level findings and limits: Ophthalmopathy was separated from stable hyperthyroidism by a 13-signature model with 87.88% sensitivity and 81.08% specificity.

Other autoimmune diseases, uncontrolled infections, pregnancy or lactation ruled patients out of participation. The PBMCs were taken from about 10 ml of fresh peripheral blood. This clonotype was counted at least ten times. Its antigen is undetermined. The V end was cut by 6 bases, the J end by 4 bases, with 14 bases between. The CDR3 consists of 13 residues. Per germline, CDR1 DFQATT and CDR2 SNEGSKA (reference sequence). RNA served as the template for amplifying TCR beta CDR3 regions. HTBI primers primed a first-round RT-PCR, and a second-round multiplex PCR followed. TCRdb re-called the multiplex PCR reads through MiXCR, storing one row per CDR3 protein. The sample yields 350,000 to 400,000 distinct CDR3 sequences, approximately 16% seen once.

This chain connects TRBV20-1 to TRBJ2-3; no definite D call. Sequenced input: peripheral blood. The clonotype comes from a woman between 18 and 29 years old with Graves' ophthalmopathy. The CDR3: CSAPGPPADTQYF. CDR3 DNA: TGCAGTGCCCCGGGCCCACCCGCAGATACGCAGTATTTT.